This T cell receptor (beta chain) was sequenced in a study of Graves' ophthalmopathy and Graves' hyperthyroidism. The study, taken as a whole, reports: Cross-validated, the 13-signature model showed 87.88%/81.08% sensitivity/specificity, and 80%/75% in the test set.

Points on this clonotype: Its antigen is not identified. A junction boundary mismatches the germline segment, possibly from a read error.

RNA transcripts provided the template for amplifying TCR beta CDR3 regions. RT-PCR in the first round used HTBI primers; a second-round multiplex PCR followed. TCRdb re-called the multiplex PCR reads through MiXCR, storing one row per CDR3 protein. The table lists around 590,000 distinct CDR3 sequences, under 40% of them singletons. Per germline, CDR1 ENHRY and CDR2 SYGVKD. CDR3 length: 16 amino acids. This chain connects TRBV10-3 to TRBJ2-7, with 9 bases fitting TRBD1. This sequence was found in an adult man with Graves' hyperthyroidism. The specimen sequenced was peripheral blood or thyroid tissue (not recorded which). The CDR3 DNA follows: TGTGCCAGCAGTCCTTTCGGACAGGGGAGTAGGGGCGAGCAGTACTTC. Its translation: CASSPFGQGSRGEQYF.